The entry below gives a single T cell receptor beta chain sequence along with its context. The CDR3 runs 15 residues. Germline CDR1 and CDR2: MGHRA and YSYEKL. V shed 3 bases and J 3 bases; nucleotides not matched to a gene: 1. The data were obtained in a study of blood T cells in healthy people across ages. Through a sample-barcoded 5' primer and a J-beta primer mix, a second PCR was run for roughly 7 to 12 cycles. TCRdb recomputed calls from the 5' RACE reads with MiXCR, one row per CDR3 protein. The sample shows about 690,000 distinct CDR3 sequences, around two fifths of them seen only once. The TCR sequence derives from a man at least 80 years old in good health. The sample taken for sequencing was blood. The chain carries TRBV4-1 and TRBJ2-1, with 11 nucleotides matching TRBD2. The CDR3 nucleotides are TGCGCCAGCAGCCATAGCGGGGGGGACTACAATGAGCAGTTCTTC. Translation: CASSHSGGDYNEQFF.